Listed below are T cell receptor beta chains from one sample, sequenced in a study of shared clonotypes between healthy human individuals. Some clones are missing from TCRdb's copy, which holds only in-frame ones; the method was immunoSEQ multiplex PCR. Seen here are about a million clones, 60% to 80% observed once, and the top ten hold approximately 0.95%. The specimen was memory CD4+ T cells from PBMCs. Source of these receptors: a man between 18 and 29 years old in good health. Some clones in this sample may be carry-over from other donors' samples. Each CDR3 is given with its conserved first and last residue. The D gene is left open where the match is weak. Expanded clones are given a class, and other clones once, few, many or no size at all.

v_gene,j_gene,abundance,d_gene,CDR3nt,CDR3aa
TRBV4-2,TRBJ2-1,-,TRBD2,TGTGCCAGCAGCCAAGTTCAACTAGCGGGGAACAATGAGCAGTTCTTC,CASSQVQLAGNNEQFF
TRBV4-1,TRBJ2-6,-,TRBD2,TGCGCCAGCAGCCAAGGGCCCGCCGGGGGAGGGGCGGGGGCTGGGGCCAACGTCCTGACTTTC,CASSQGPAGGGAGAGANVLTF
TRBV28,TRBJ1-4,-,-,TGTGCCAGCAGGAGCCTCAGAAGGGATGAAAAACTGTTTTTT,CASRSLRRDEKLFF
TRBV30,TRBJ1-5,-,-,TGTGCCTGGAGTGGGGGAGGGGATCAGCCCCAGCATTTT,CAWSGGGDQPQHF
TRBV5-4,TRBJ2-3,few,-,TGTGCCAGCAGCTTGGAGTCACCACCCGGCACAGATACGCAGTATTTT,CASSLESPPGTDTQYF
TRBV9,TRBJ1-2,-,-,TGTGCCAGCAGCGTAGTCCCAGGGGAGGGTGGCTACACCTTC,CASSVVPGEGGYTF
TRBV9,TRBJ2-7,once,TRBD2,TGTGCCAGCAGCGTAGATGAGACTAGCGGATACGAGCAGTACTTC,CASSVDETSGYEQYF
TRBV5-1,TRBJ2-2,-,-,TGCGCCAGCAGCTTGGTTTCAGGCCGGGGCACCGGGGAGCTGTTTTTT,CASSLVSGRGTGELFF
TRBV27,TRBJ1-2,once,TRBD1,TGTGCCAGCAGACACCGGGACAGGAACTATGGCTACACCTTC,CASRHRDRNYGYTF
TRBV7-9,TRBJ1-1,-,-,TGTGCCAGCAGCTTAGAACGGGGCAGGGGAACTGAAGCTTTCTTT,CASSLERGRGTEAFF